The 22 T cell receptor beta chains below all came from one sample that was sequenced in a study of Graves' ophthalmopathy and Graves' hyperthyroidism. The sequenced template was RNA, covering the TCR beta CDR3 region. First-round RT-PCR relied on HTBI primers, and a second-round multiplex PCR came next. From the multiplex PCR reads, TCRdb called clonotypes with MiXCR, one entry per CDR3 protein. The table records around 1,200,000 distinct CDR3 sequences, about two fifths of them present only once. Sequenced: peripheral blood or thyroid tissue (not recorded which). The receptors shown here come from an adult man with Graves' hyperthyroidism.

This rearrangement joins TRBV20-1 to TRBJ2-5, with 8 bases fitting TRBD1. This CDR3 contains 16 residues. The germline V gene encodes CDR1 DFQATT and CDR2 SNEGSKA (reference sequence). V lost 2 bases to trimming and J lost 5 bases; unmatched junction nucleotides: 13. CDR3 in DNA: TGCAGTGCTAGAATCAAGGGACAGGTTGGGTGGGAGACCCAGTACTTC. Amino acid sequence: CSARIKGQVGWETQYF.

About this clonotype: A read error may be the cause here, since a much bigger clone is one base away. The chain uses TRBV7-2 and TRBJ1-6; D perhaps matches TRBD1 (6 bases). The V gene's germline CDR1 is SGHTA and CDR2 FQGNSA. V was clipped by 5 bases and J by 10 bases, with 24 bases between them. This CDR3 is 17 amino acids long. The CDR3 sequence: CASSRLRGDGANSPLHF. The CDR3 coding sequence is TGTGCCAGCAGCCGCCTCAGGGGCGACGGCGCCAACTCACCCCTCCACTTT.

J is TRBJ2-7 and V is TRBV2; 10 bases fit TRBD2. The V and J ends lost 4 bases and 3 bases, in that order; junction bases with no gene match: 9. CDR3 length: 16 residues. Per germline, CDR1 SNHLY and CDR2 FYNNEI. CDR3 nucleotides: TGTGCCAGCAGTGCATCCAGCGGGAGGGCCCTCTACGAGCAGTACTTC. It codes for CASSASSGRALYEQYF.

With respect to this clonotype: Being one base from a much bigger clone, this may be a read error. V gene TRBV7-9 combines with J gene TRBJ1-2, with a weak D call TRBD1 (6 bases). The CDR3 has 16 amino acids. V lost 4 bases and J lost 4, with 19 bases in between. Germline V gene data show CDR1 as SEHNR and CDR2 as FQNEAQ (reference sequence). CDR3 protein: CASSSEAGQRSYGYTF. CDR3 nucleotide sequence: TGTGCCAGCAGCTCGGAGGCAGGACAGAGATCCTATGGCTACACCTTC.

The rearrangement uses TRBV6-6 and TRBJ1-5; 10 bases are a match to TRBD1. Germline V gives CDR1 MNHNY, CDR2 SVGAGI (reference sequence). The CDR3 totals 19 residues. After removal of 6 bases from V and 2 bases from J, the junction contained 16 bases not matched to a gene. CDR3: CASSSGTGVTKVGNQPQHF. In DNA, the CDR3 is TGTGCCAGCAGCTCCGGGACAGGGGTAACGAAAGTGGGCAATCAGCCCCAGCATTTT.

This clonotype was picked up many times. The chain uses TRBV25-1 and TRBJ1-4; D may be TRBD1 (6 bases). The CDR3 runs to 18 residues. Trimming removed 4 bases at V and 4 bases at J, with 22 bases between. The germline gives CDR1 MGHDK, CDR2 SYGVNS. CDR3 residues: CASSAPSASGANNEKLFF. The CDR3 DNA is TGTGCCAGCAGTGCCCCCTCGGCGTCGGGGGCGAATAATGAAAAACTGTTTTTT.

This clonotype was observed many times. The V gene is TRBV19, the J gene TRBJ1-5; a weak D match, TRBD1 (5 bases). The CDR3 consists of 13 residues. Germline CDR1 LNHDA, CDR2 SQIVND (reference sequence). The V and J ends lost 8 bases and 4 bases respectively, with 12 bases between them. The CDR3: CASGRGPNQPQHF. The CDR3 region has the DNA TGTGCCAGTGGGCGGGGCCCAAATCAGCCCCAGCATTTT.

This clonotype has a handful of counts. V and J are TRBV6-5 and TRBJ1-3; D not resolved. Germline CDR1 reads MNHEY; CDR2 reads SVGAGI. The V and J ends lost 0 bases and 3 bases respectively, with 15 bases between them. This CDR3 contains 17 residues. The CDR3 sequence: CASSYSSPGEDGNTIYF. DNA for the CDR3: TGTGCCAGCAGTTACTCGAGCCCAGGTGAAGATGGAAACACCATATATTTT.

The chain couples TRBV7-6 to TRBJ2-5; a possible D gene is TRBD2 (5 bases). Trimming pared 8 bases from V and 4 bases from J, leaving 23 bases between. This CDR3 has 16 amino acids. The germline V gene has CDR1 SGHVS and CDR2 FNYEAQ. The CDR3 coding sequence is TGTGCCAGCCAAGTGTTCGGCCCCGGAGGTCCAGAGACCCAGTACTTC. Translating it yields CASQVFGPGGPETQYF. Supplemented by reference TRBV7-6 and TRBJ2-5, the full variable domain reads GAGVSQSPRYKVTKRGQDVALRCDPISGHVSLYWYRQALGQGPEFLTYFNYEAQQDKSGLPNDRFSAERPEGSISTLTIQRTEQRDSAMYRCASQVFGPGGPETQYFGPGTRLLVL.

The J gene is TRBJ1-4, the V gene TRBV29-1; TRBD1 agrees at 8 bases. The CDR3 is 15 amino acids. V gave up 0 bases and J gave up 6 bases; unmatched junction bases: 6. The germline CDR1 and CDR2 sequences are SQVTM and ANQGSEA. The CDR3 DNA sequence: TGCAGCGTTGAAGATCCCCGGGGACAGGATGAAAAACTGTTTTTT. It translates to CSVEDPRGQDEKLFF. The whole variable domain, remainder taken from reference TRBV29-1 and TRBJ1-4, is SAVISQKPSRDICQRGTSLTIQCQVDSQVTMMFWYRQQPGQSLTLIATANQGSEATYESGFVIDKFPISRPNLTFSTLTVSNMSPEDSSIYLCSVEDPRGQDEKLFFGSGTQLSVL.

The chain joins TRBV11-2 to TRBJ2-7, with a tentative D call TRBD1 (6 bases). CDR3 size: 15 residues. The ends were cut back, 5 bases at V and 2 bases at J, with 16 bases in the middle. Germline CDR1 reads SGHAT; CDR2 reads FQNNGV. CDR3 nucleotides: TGTGCCAGCAGCCGGCCCGGGGCAGGGGCCTACGAGCAGTACTTC. Its translation is CASSRPGAGAYEQYF.

The CDR3 nucleotides read TGTGCCAGCAGTCATCGGACAGGGCAAGCCTCTGGGGCCAACGTCCTGACTTTC. Its protein is CASSHRTGQASGANVLTF. The chain carries TRBV27 and TRBJ2-6; 8 nucleotides agree with TRBD1. The germline V gene has CDR1 MNHEY and CDR2 SMNVEV (reference sequence). The CDR3 length is 18 residues. Trimming cost V 5 bases and J 0 bases; bases outside gene matches: 9.

With regard to this clonotype: One junction end disagrees with the germline gene, perhaps due to a read error. This chain joins TRBV5-1 and TRBJ1-1; D unclear. The CDR3 covers 11 residues. Germline lookup yields CDR1 SGHRS and CDR2 YFSETQ. CDR3 protein: CASSLDENNVF. CDR3 bases: TGCGCCAGCAGCTTGGACGAAAATAACGTCTTT.

This clonotype showed up many times. The chain carries TRBV5-6 and TRBJ2-7; D is unresolved. Germline lookup yields CDR1 SGHDT and CDR2 YYEEEE. This CDR3 contains 12 residues. Trimming pared 0 bases from V and 4 bases from J, leaving 5 bases between. Here the CDR3 DNA reads TGTGCCAGCAGCTTGGGCAAATACGAGCAGTACTTC. Translated: CASSLGKYEQYF.

The table lists this clonotype with many counts. The chain recombines TRBV29-1 with TRBJ2-7; D is ambiguous. V lost 0 bases and J lost 4, with 13 bases in between. CDR3 length: 14 amino acids. Germline CDR1 and CDR2: SQVTM and ANQGSEA. The CDR3 loop reads CSVEEGKGQYEQYF. DNA of the CDR3: TGCAGCGTTGAAGAGGGAAAAGGGCAATACGAGCAGTACTTC.

At least ten counts were recorded for this clonotype. V and J are TRBV30 and TRBJ1-1; D ambiguous. This CDR3 comprises 14 residues. Trimming pared 4 bases from V and 3 bases from J, leaving 15 bases between. Germline V lookup: CDR1 GTSNPN, CDR2 SVGIG (reference sequence). CDR3 residues: CAWIWGWSDTEAFF. In DNA form, the CDR3 reads TGTGCCTGGATCTGGGGTTGGTCGGACACTGAAGCTTTCTTT.

Ten or more counts support this clonotype. V is TRBV12-3 or TRBV12-4 and J is TRBJ1-6; D gene ambiguous. CDR3 length: 14 residues. Trimming shortened V by 3 bases and J by 10 bases, and 13 bases separated the two germline ends. The CDR3 DNA reads TGTGCCAGCAGTTTTAGCCAGCGGCTGTCACCCCTCCACTTT. This encodes CASSFSQRLSPLHF.

This clonotype has ten or more counts. The V gene is TRBV5-8, the J gene TRBJ1-2, with D perhaps TRBD1 (5 bases). The CDR3 consists of 14 residues. Trimming removed 4 bases from V and 6 bases from J, with 16 bases in between. The V gene's germline CDR1 is SGHTS and CDR2 YDEGEE. The CDR3 region is CASSPTYRMNGYTF. For the CDR3, the DNA is TGTGCCAGCAGCCCGACCTACAGGATGAATGGCTACACCTTC.

There are a few counts of this clonotype. The gene calls are TRBV25-1 and TRBJ1-5; maybe TRBD1 (6 bases). Trimming removed 5 bases from V and 6 bases from J, with 23 bases in between. CDR1 and CDR2 from the germline V gene are MGHDK and SYGVNS. The length of the CDR3 is 17 residues. CDR3 amino acids: CASSLEGPRGGGQPQHF. DNA of the CDR3: TGTGCCAGCAGTTTAGAGGGGCCCAGGGGAGGGGGTCAGCCCCAGCATTTT. The variable domain in full, completed from reference TRBV25-1 and TRBJ1-5, reads EADIYQTPRYLVIGTGKKITLECSQTMGHDKMYWYQQDPGMELHLIHYSYGVNSTEKGDLSSESTVSRIRTEHFPLTLESARPSHTSQYLCASSLEGPRGGGQPQHFGDGTRLSIL.

This clonotype was counted only a few times. The V call is TRBV4-3, the J call TRBJ1-6; D is undetermined. The CDR3 extends over 15 amino acids. The V end lost 8 bases, the J end lost 2 bases, and 13 bases lay between the germline ends. The germline CDR1 and CDR2 sequences are LGHNA and YSLEER. The CDR3 DNA reads TGCGCCAGCCGACTTGGGGAAACCTATAATTCACCCCTCCACTTT. Translation gives CASRLGETYNSPLHF.

This chain joins TRBV2 and TRBJ2-7, with D unresolved. Trimming shortened V by 4 bases and J by 2 bases, and 12 bases separated the two germline ends. The CDR3 contains 14 residues. CDR1 is SNHLY and CDR2 is FYNNEI in the germline V gene. The CDR3 coding sequence is TGTGCCAGCAGTGCTTCGGACCTGACCTACGAGCAGTACTTC. Translation: CASSASDLTYEQYF.

The gene calls are TRBV10-3 and TRBJ2-2, with TRBD2 matching over 7 bases. This CDR3 has 15 residues. J gave up 0 bases and V 2 bases, and 0 bases lay outside the gene matches. Looked up from germline, CDR1 is ENHRY and CDR2 is SYGVKD. DNA for the CDR3: TGTGCCATCAGTGAGGGACTAGCGAACACCGGGGAGCTGTTTTTT. This sequence encodes CAISEGLANTGELFF.